The 27 T cell receptor beta chains given below trace back to one sample, sequenced in a study of blood T cell repertoires in COVID-19. The data were produced by immunoSEQ multiplex PCR, yet TCRdb's version contains in-frame clones alone and is incomplete. In the table there are about 360,000 clones, about 88% of which are singletons. The specimen was peripheral blood. The receptor set was obtained from a human donor in a cohort sampled during active COVID-19.

With regard to this clone: Other DNA sequences of this sample code for an identical CDR3. As DNA, the CDR3 is TGTGCCAGTAGTATAGCTAGGAACACTGAAGCTTTCTTT. Its protein is CASSIARNTEAFF. The V gene is TRBV19, the J gene TRBJ1-1, with unresolved D. The germline V and J ends were trimmed by 1 base and 1 base, with 4 bases remaining between them. The CDR3 has 13 residues. Germline loops: CDR1 LNHDA, CDR2 SQIVND (reference sequence).

The rearrangement uses TRBV30 and TRBJ1-1; perhaps TRBD1 as D (6 bases). V was trimmed by 3 bases and J by 1 base, leaving 15 bases between them. Germline V lookup: CDR1 GTSNPN, CDR2 SVGIG (reference sequence). This CDR3 comprises 15 residues. The chain's CDR3 is CAWRLLGAGNTEAFF. The CDR3 DNA reads as TGTGCCTGGAGGCTTTTGGGGGCGGGGAACACTGAAGCTTTCTTT.

The chain couples TRBV9 to TRBJ1-1, with a possible D match to TRBD1 (6 bases). Looked up from germline, CDR1 is SGDLS and CDR2 is YYNGEE. CDR3 length equals 15 residues. Trimming shortened V by 0 bases and J by 5 bases, and 14 bases separated the two germline ends. The CDR3 nucleotides read TGTGCCAGCAGCGTAGCGGCAGGGGTAGAGACTGAAGCTTTCTTT. It codes for CASSVAAGVETEAFF.

The chain is built from TRBV9 and TRBJ1-2; no definite D call. V was pared by 1 base and J by 4 bases, with 11 bases between. The CDR3 contains 14 residues. Germline values: CDR1 SGDLS, CDR2 YYNGEE. The CDR3 DNA follows: TGTGCCAGCAGCGTAAGCCGATCGTCCTATGGCTACACCTTC. Translation gives CASSVSRSSYGYTF.

This chain connects TRBV5-1 to TRBJ2-5; the D gene is possibly TRBD2 (5 bases). Trimming removed 2 bases from V and 5 bases from J, with 16 bases in between. This CDR3 contains 15 residues. Germline assignment: CDR1 SGHRS and CDR2 YFSETQ. CDR3 protein: CASSFRASWVETQYF. CDR3 DNA: TGCGCCAGCAGCTTCCGGGCTAGCTGGGTGGAGACCCAGTACTTC.

This CDR3 is CASSPKVATGELFF. CDR3 coding DNA: TGTGCCAGCAGCCCCAAGGTAGCGACCGGGGAGCTGTTTTTT. The rearrangement joins TRBV11-2 to TRBJ2-2; D is possibly TRBD2 (5 bases). The CDR3 is 14 residues long. Trimming shortened V by 5 bases and J by 5 bases, and 12 bases separated the two germline ends. Germline CDR1 is SGHAT and CDR2 is FQNNGV.

The rearrangement links TRBV7-2 to TRBJ1-5; no reliable D call. The CDR3 spans 13 residues. Trimming took 5 bases from V and 11 from J, leaving 16 bases between them. Per germline, CDR1 SGHTA and CDR2 FQGNSA. CDR3 amino acids: CASSAVGGRAQHF. The CDR3, as DNA: TGTGCCAGCAGCGCGGTCGGAGGGCGAGCCCAGCATTTT.

The J gene is TRBJ2-1, the V gene TRBV29-1; maybe TRBD1 (5 bases). The germline V gene encodes CDR1 SQVTM and CDR2 ANQGSEA. CDR3 length: 12 amino acids. V lost 7 bases, J lost 0 bases, and 7 bases lay in between. CDR3 DNA: TGCAGCGCGGACACCTCCTACAATGAGCAGTTCTTC. This encodes CSADTSYNEQFF.

The CDR3 loop reads CASSYYTAGEETQYF. CDR3 DNA: TGTGCCAGCAGTTATTATACAGCGGGGGAAGAGACCCAGTACTTC. The rearrangement joins TRBV6-2 or TRBV6-3 to TRBJ2-5; 8 nucleotides align to TRBD2. V lost 3 bases and J lost 3; bases outside the gene matches: 6. The CDR3 covers 15 residues. Germline V gene sequence: CDR1 MNHEY, CDR2 SVGEGT.

The rearrangement uses TRBV11-2 and TRBJ1-1, with no clear D. CDR1 is SGHAT, CDR2 FQNNGV, per germline. V lost 0 bases and J lost 2, with 4 bases in between. This CDR3 is built from 13 residues. As DNA, the CDR3 is TGTGCCAGCAGCTTAGATATCAACACTGAAGCTTTCTTT. This codes for CASSLDINTEAFF.

This sequence joins TRBV10-3 and TRBJ2-7, with 7 bases that match TRBD2. Germline V gene lookup returns CDR1 ENHRY and CDR2 SYGVKD. V shed 0 bases and J 2 bases; nucleotides not matched to a gene: 16. This CDR3 region has 19 residues. The CDR3 here is CAISESGGTTLAGAYEQYF. The CDR3 DNA follows: TGTGCCATCAGTGAGTCGGGGGGGACTACACTAGCCGGAGCCTACGAGCAGTACTTC.

This chain connects TRBV5-1 to TRBJ2-2; D is unresolved. From germline, CDR1 is SGHRS and CDR2 YFSETQ. The CDR3 is 16 amino acids. With 0 bases removed from V and 3 bases from J, the gap between germline ends came to 12 bases. CDR3 sequence (DNA): TGCGCCAGCAGCTTGGCCGTCCTTTCGGACACCGGGGAGCTGTTTTTT. It translates to CASSLAVLSDTGELFF.

This chain joins TRBV2 and TRBJ1-5; D might be TRBD1 (6 bases). The CDR3 consists of 16 residues. Trimming removed 3 bases from V and 6 bases from J, with 18 bases in between. Germline V gives CDR1 SNHLY, CDR2 FYNNEI. The CDR3 is CASSEIWGQGGQPQHF. The DNA for the CDR3 is TGTGCCAGCAGTGAGATTTGGGGACAAGGAGGTCAGCCCCAGCATTTT. Filled out from reference TRBV2 and TRBJ1-5, the complete variable domain reads EPEVTQTPSHQVTQMGQEVILRCVPISNHLYFYWYRQILGQKVEFLVSFYNNEISEKSEIFDDQFSVERPDGSNFTLKIRSTKLEDSAMYFCASSEIWGQGGQPQHFGDGTRLSIL.

The CDR3 DNA reads as TGTGCCAGCTCACTGCGAACCGGGACTTTTTACAATGAGCAGTTCTTC. Protein sequence: CASSLRTGTFYNEQFF. This rearrangement joins TRBV18 to TRBJ2-1, with a weak D call TRBD2 (6 bases). Trimming removed 4 bases at V and 4 bases at J, with 17 bases between. The germline V gene encodes CDR1 KGHSH and CDR2 LQKENI. The CDR3 contains 16 residues.

In its sample, this clone was seen a few times. V and J are TRBV7-3 and TRBJ2-2, with D perhaps TRBD2 (5 bases). This CDR3 has 14 amino acids. Germline CDR1 reads SGHTA; CDR2 reads FQGTGA. The V and J ends lost 6 bases and 5 bases respectively, with 13 bases between them. The CDR3 nucleotides are TGTGCCAGCAGTCCGGACCGCGGGACCGGGGAGCTGTTTTTT. As protein: CASSPDRGTGELFF.

The V gene is TRBV28, the J gene TRBJ1-5; a weak D match, TRBD1 (6 bases). This CDR3 has 15 residues. V lost 6 bases and J 5 bases, leaving 17 bases between the germline ends. CDR1 is MDHEN and CDR2 is SYDVKM in the germline V gene. Here the CDR3 reads CASSGGAGKDQPQHF. DNA of the CDR3: TGTGCCAGCAGCGGGGGGGCAGGGAAGGATCAGCCCCAGCATTTT.

The chain combines TRBV4-1 with TRBJ2-5; D is unresolved. The CDR3 runs to 13 residues. V lost 2 bases, J lost 5 bases, and 9 bases lay in between. The germline gives CDR1 MGHRA, CDR2 YSYEKL. The CDR3 here is CASSQFKLETQYF. CDR3 bases: TGCGCCAGCAGCCAATTCAAATTGGAGACCCAGTACTTC.

The J gene is TRBJ2-3, the V gene TRBV27; 9 bases map to TRBD2. After removal of 2 bases from V and 1 base from J, the junction contained 4 bases not matched to a gene. The CDR3 runs to 16 residues. Germline lookup yields CDR1 MNHEY and CDR2 SMNVEV (reference sequence). The CDR3 protein is CASSLRASGGTDTQYF. The CDR3, as DNA: TGTGCCAGCAGTTTAAGGGCTAGCGGGGGCACAGATACGCAGTATTTT.

This clone was observed a handful of times. The CDR3 loop reads CASRHVGQVFYGYTF. CDR3 DNA sequence: TGTGCCAGCAGGCATGTCGGACAGGTCTTCTATGGCTACACCTTC. This chain links TRBV5-6 with TRBJ1-2; TRBD1 aligns across 7 bases. The CDR3 covers 15 residues. V shed 5 bases, J shed 4 bases, and the junction held 11 bases outside the gene matches. Germline values: CDR1 SGHDT, CDR2 YYEEEE. Full variable domain (rest looked up from reference TRBV5-6 and TRBJ1-2): DAGVTQSPTHLIKTRGQQVTLRCSPKSGHDTVSWYQQALGQGPQFIFQYYEEEERQRGNFPDRFSGHQFPNYSSELNVNALLLGDSALYLCASRHVGQVFYGYTFGSGTRLTVV.

About this clone: Other DNA variants within this sample encode the same CDR3. The chain has TRBV5-1 and TRBJ2-3, with TRBD2 matching 13 bases. Trimming cost V 3 bases and J 1 base; bases outside gene matches: 2. The germline V gene has CDR1 SGHRS and CDR2 YFSETQ. CDR3 length: 16 amino acids. The CDR3 nucleotides are TGCGCCAGCAGCTCAGGACTAGCGGGGGGCACAGATACGCAGTATTTT. Translated, it gives CASSSGLAGGTDTQYF.

The V gene is TRBV5-1, the J gene TRBJ1-3; no clear D gene. CDR3 length equals 15 residues. V dropped 3 bases and J dropped 0 bases, with 10 bases sitting between them. Looked up from germline, CDR1 is SGHRS and CDR2 is YFSETQ. The CDR3 loop reads CASSSTSGSGNTIYF. For the CDR3, the DNA is TGCGCCAGCAGCTCGACCTCAGGCTCTGGAAACACCATATATTTT.

V is TRBV28 and J is TRBJ1-4; D not certain. Trimming shortened V by 2 bases and J by 0 bases, and 7 bases separated the two germline ends. The CDR3 consists of 15 residues. Germline-derived CDR1 and CDR2 are MDHEN and SYDVKM. The DNA for the CDR3 is TGTGCCAGCAGTTTAACGGTGGCAACTAATGAAAAACTGTTTTTT. Amino acid sequence: CASSLTVATNEKLFF.

This clone showed up just once. The rearrangement links TRBV29-1 to TRBJ2-5; 7 positions agree with TRBD1. Germline lookup yields CDR1 SQVTM and CDR2 ANQGSEA. V shed 4 bases, J shed 5 bases, and the junction held 10 bases outside the gene matches. This CDR3 is built from 14 residues. The CDR3 is CSVGTGTARETQYF. The CDR3 nucleotides read TGCAGCGTTGGTACTGGGACAGCCCGGGAGACCCAGTACTTC.

The V and J genes are TRBV10-3 and TRBJ2-7; no definite D call. Trimming removed 2 bases at V and 8 bases at J, with 7 bases between. CDR3 length: 11 amino acids. Per germline, CDR1 ENHRY and CDR2 SYGVKD. Written as DNA, the CDR3 is TGTGCCATCAGTGAGAGAGCCAAGCAGTACTTC. Translating gives CAISERAKQYF.

V is TRBV30 and J is TRBJ1-6; tentative D call: TRBD1 (5 bases). Germline V gives CDR1 GTSNPN, CDR2 SVGIG (reference sequence). The length of the CDR3 is 12 residues. Trimming took off 4 bases at V and 7 bases at J, with 8 bases between the two ends. CDR3 sequence reads: CAWTGRNSPLHF. In nucleotides, the CDR3 is TGTGCCTGGACAGGGAGGAATTCACCCCTCCACTTT.

A remark on this clone: This specimen includes other DNA sequences encoding the same CDR3. The chain couples TRBV2 to TRBJ2-5; no reliable D call. CDR3 length: 13 amino acids. V was cut by 7 bases and J by 2 bases, with 11 bases left in between. CDR1 and CDR2 from the germline V gene are SNHLY and FYNNEI. CDR3 in DNA: TGTGCCAGCACCGTCTCGCGGCAAGAGACCCAGTACTTC. It specifies CASTVSRQETQYF.

The V and J genes are TRBV6-6 and TRBJ1-5, with 7 positions matching TRBD1. From germline, CDR1 is MNHNY and CDR2 SVGAGI (reference sequence). Trimming removed 6 bases from V and 1 base from J; junction bases left unmatched: 12. This CDR3 comprises 17 residues. CDR3 residues: CASSRRLDRTSNQPQHF. CDR3 bases: TGTGCCAGCAGCCGACGACTGGACAGGACCAGCAATCAGCCCCAGCATTTT.